This is a list of T cell receptor beta chains from one sample in a study of blood T cell repertoires in COVID-19. TCRdb keeps only in-frame clones here, not all; method: immunoSEQ multiplex PCR. Of roughly 200,000 clones listed, 75% to 90% are singletons. Material: peripheral blood. These receptors came from a human donor with active or convalescent COVID-19. The donor label of this sample is uncertain. CDR3s include the opening cysteine and the closing phenylalanine or tryptophan. The D gene is left open where the match is weak. Rows may omit the clone size; those that give it use once, few, many or a size class.

>TRBJ2-5|TRBD2|TRBV11-2|NA
TGTGCCAGCAGCTTTGGGCTAGCGGGGCTGTACCAAGAGACCCAGTACTTC
CASSFGLAGLYQETQYF
>TRBJ2-5|NA|TRBV18|NA
TGTGCCAGCTCACCAGGCCCGAAAGAGACCCAGTACTTC
CASSPGPKETQYF
>TRBJ1-2|TRBD1|TRBV6-6|NA
TGTGCCAGCAGTCTCCGGGACAGGGGCGGCTACACCTTC
CASSLRDRGGYTF
>TRBJ1-3|NA|TRBV12-3/TRBV12-4|once
TGTGCCAGCACTCTCGGGAGTCACACCATATATTTT
CASTLGSHTIYF
>TRBJ2-2|NA|TRBV7-2|few
TGTGCCAGCAGCCCCACGGGGGGCAGGGTCGGCGGGGAGCTGTTTTTT
CASSPTGGRVGGELFF
>TRBJ2-2|TRBD2|TRBV5-1|NA
TGCGCCAGCAGCTTGGGGCATAGCGGGGGACACACCGGGGAGCTGTTTTTT
CASSLGHSGGHTGELFF
>TRBJ2-7|NA|TRBV12-3/TRBV12-4|NA
TGTGCCAGCAGCCCACGACAGGGAGGGCAGTACTTC
CASSPRQGGQYF
>TRBJ2-1|TRBD2|TRBV11-2|NA
TGTGCCAGCAGCTTAGAGACTAGCGCCCCCTACAATGAGCAGTTCTTC
CASSLETSAPYNEQFF
>TRBJ2-3|NA|TRBV18|NA
TGTGCCAGCTCACCAAGTAGGCGGCGCACAGATACGCAGTATTTT
CASSPSRRRTDTQYF
>TRBJ1-4|TRBD1|TRBV7-9|NA
TGTGCCAGCAGCTTTACAGGGGTCGAAAAACTGTTTTTT
CASSFTGVEKLFF
>TRBJ2-5|TRBD2|TRBV5-1|few
TGCGCCAGCAGCACCTCGGTGGGGCGGGGGGGCCAAGAGACCCAGTACTTC
CASSTSVGRGGQETQYF
>TRBJ2-3|NA|TRBV5-1|NA
TGCGCCAGCAGCTTGGGAGTCCAAAGCACAGATACGCAGTATTTT
CASSLGVQSTDTQYF
>TRBJ2-1|TRBD2|TRBV29-1|few
TGCAGCGTTGAAGGGCCAAGCGGGAGGTCAGGTGAGCAGTTCTTC
CSVEGPSGRSGEQFF
>TRBJ1-1|TRBD1|TRBV12-5|NA
TGTGCTAGTGGTGTCACAGGGGGCACTGAAGCTTTCTTT
CASGVTGGTEAFF
>TRBJ1-1|NA|TRBV6-5|NA
TGTGCCAGCAAAGAAGGACAGATGAACACTGAAGCTTTCTTT
CASKEGQMNTEAFF